The 9 T cell receptor beta chains below were found in one sample sequenced in a study of identical twins. TCRdb processed the 5' RACE reads anew with MiXCR; each CDR3 protein has one entry. There are around 200,000 distinct CDR3 sequences in the sample; over 8% occur only once, and around 5.1% lies in the top ten. The material sequenced was memory (CD45RO+) T cells sorted from blood. The receptors come from a woman in her late teens or twenties in good health.

This clonotype came up a few times. The chain links TRBV29-1 to TRBJ1-2; 8 positions match TRBD1. Losses at the gene ends were 0 bases for V and 4 bases for J; bases not matched to a gene: 13. The germline gives CDR1 SQVTM, CDR2 ANQGSEA. There are 17 residues in the CDR3. The CDR3 loop is CSVEDRAARGQGYGYTF. For the CDR3, the DNA is TGCAGCGTTGAAGATCGGGCGGCCAGGGGGCAGGGCTATGGCTACACCTTC.

The sample holds many counts of this clonotype. CDR3 sequence: CASSIDGISPLHF. The CDR3 DNA follows: TGTGCCAGCAGTATCGATGGGATTTCACCCCTCCACTTT. The genes are TRBV7-9 and TRBJ1-6; D remains unclear. CDR3 size: 13 residues. The ends were cut back, 6 bases at V and 9 bases at J, with 12 bases in the middle. Germline CDR1 is SEHNR and CDR2 is FQNEAQ (reference sequence). Filled out from reference TRBV7-9 and TRBJ1-6, the complete variable domain reads DTGVSQNPRHKITKRGQNVTFRCDPISEHNRLYWYRQTLGQGPEFLTYFQNEAQLEKSRLLSDRFSAERPKGSFSTLEIQRTEQGDSAMYLCASSIDGISPLHFGNGTRLTVT.

This clonotype was observed many times. The chain recombines TRBV11-1 with TRBJ1-1, with D unresolved. This CDR3 has 19 residues. Per germline, CDR1 SGHAT and CDR2 FQDESV (reference sequence). Trimming pared 3 bases from V and 1 base from J, leaving 24 bases between. CDR3 sequence reads: CASSFYKGIERSRNTEAFF. As DNA, the CDR3 is TGTGCCAGCAGCTTCTATAAGGGAATTGAGAGATCTCGGAACACTGAAGCTTTCTTT.

In this sample, this clonotype turned up a few times. The rearrangement joins TRBV3-1 to TRBJ2-7, with 11 bases matching TRBD1. This CDR3 has 15 residues. V gave up 3 bases and J gave up 4 bases; unmatched junction bases: 5. In germline, CDR1 is LGHDT, CDR2 YNNKEL (reference sequence). The CDR3 spells CASSQGTGGWYEQYF. The CDR3 DNA sequence: TGTGCCAGCAGCCAGGGGACAGGGGGTTGGTACGAGCAGTACTTC.

This chain connects TRBV6-1 to TRBJ2-5; no definite D call. The germline V and J ends were trimmed by 7 bases and 5 bases, with 17 bases remaining between them. The germline CDR1 and CDR2 sequences are MNHNS and SASEGT. This CDR3 has 14 amino acids. The CDR3 region is CASTTLMRWETQYF. The CDR3 bases are TGTGCCAGCACTACCCTCATGAGATGGGAGACCCAGTACTTC.

This clonotype has a handful of counts. The V and J genes are TRBV7-9 and TRBJ2-3, with D unclear. Trimming removed 7 bases at V and 1 base at J, with 12 bases between. CDR1 is SEHNR and CDR2 is FQNEAQ in the germline V gene (reference sequence). The CDR3 runs 14 residues. The CDR3 sequence: CASTPSRGTDTQYF. The CDR3 coding sequence is TGTGCCAGCACCCCTAGTAGGGGCACAGATACGCAGTATTTT.

The rearrangement joins TRBV4-1 to TRBJ2-3, with D unclear. Germline CDR1 and CDR2: MGHRA and YSYEKL. Trimming stripped 1 base from V and 0 bases from J, with 11 bases between. CDR3 length: 16 residues. Here the CDR3 reads CASSQAARGSTDTQYF. CDR3 in DNA: TGCGCCAGCAGCCAAGCCGCCCGTGGGAGCACAGATACGCAGTATTTT.

The sample holds a few counts of this clonotype. V and J are TRBV12-3 or TRBV12-4 and TRBJ2-7; the D is unclear. CDR3 length: 12 amino acids. V was pared by 4 bases and J by 0 bases, with 4 bases between. The CDR3 loop reads CASSYASYEQYF. CDR3 in DNA: TGTGCCAGCAGTTATGCCTCCTACGAGCAGTACTTC.

This chain connects TRBV20-1 to TRBJ2-3; 14 bases match TRBD2. The V gene's germline CDR1 is DFQATT and CDR2 SNEGSKA (reference sequence). The CDR3 sequence is 15 residues long. Losses at the gene ends were 6 bases for V and 4 bases for J; bases not matched to a gene: 6. CDR3 nucleotides: TGCAGTGCCGGGACTAGCGGGGGTTTATCAGATACGCAGTATTTT. Its translation: CSAGTSGGLSDTQYF.